This is a list of T cell receptor beta chains from one sample in a study of CD8 T cells in ankylosing spondylitis. A single record per CDR3 protein comes from TCRdb applying MiXCR to the 5' RACE reads. The profile shows approximately 250,000 distinct CDR3 sequences, 20% to 30% of them singletons. The sequencing sample was made of blood, either unsorted or a sorted T cell fraction (not recorded which). These receptor sequences come from a male donor with ankylosing spondylitis or in good health (not recorded which). CDR3s include the opening cysteine and the closing phenylalanine or tryptophan.

TRBV7-8 | CASSFSRDGKNANTGELFF
TRBV5-5 | CASSTRTGVSTDTQYF
TRBV5-5 | CASSLAPTDTQYF
TRBV20-1 | CSAPLAGSEQYF
TRBV7-9 | CASRGGFTYNEQFF
TRBV20-1 | CSAKDSTKPGVSYEQYF
TRBV5-4 | CASSLPGTGTLNEQFF
TRBV20-1 | CSARIPGGSTEAFF
TRBV10-3 | CAISSGPTGELFF
TRBV5-1 | CASSTVGTGKGTDTQYF
TRBV12-3/TRBV12-4 | CASRKRGADYNEQFF
TRBV15 | CATGSGDYTGELFF
TRBV2 | CASSARTGTTYEQYF
TRBV12-3/TRBV12-4 | CASSTTSPWVHEQFF
TRBV2 | CASSAGTGRGNEQFF
TRBV7-9 | CASSSGTGDTQPQHF
TRBV5-5 | CASRTLNTEAFF
TRBV7-3 | CASSLTSGGSTDTQYF
TRBV12-3/TRBV12-4 | CASSFGGGSGNTIYF
TRBV13 | CASSWGLEGRTQYF
TRBV6-5 | CASSYRPGPSTDTQYF
TRBV12-3/TRBV12-4 | CASSLGDRVTDTQYF
TRBV6-4 | CASSESGLAGELFF
TRBV12-3/TRBV12-4 | CASSRTGGSTEAFF
TRBV19 | CATKGTRTSTGELFF
TRBV5-1 | CASSPSDGGRTGELFF
TRBV5-1 | CASSLAKDTGELFF
TRBV20-1 | CSARAIRRGTKYNEQFF
TRBV12-3/TRBV12-4 | CASSDRGIDHEQYF
TRBV5-1 | CASSPDGMGYEQYF
TRBV10-3 | CAIRAGQEDEQYF
TRBV29-1 | CSVPGRYQQETQYF
TRBV12-3/TRBV12-4 | CASRRSGGAVTDTQYF
TRBV20-1 | CSAGAQETQYF
TRBV12-3/TRBV12-4 | CASSLVQAGLGEQYF
TRBV12-3/TRBV12-4 | CASRYRVSNQPQHF
TRBV27 | CASSQPGTGGLKLFF
TRBV10-2 | CASSVGSRTDTQYF
TRBV20-1 | CSASHLAGGRDTQYF
TRBV10-3 | CAISSGTGATYEQYF
TRBV6-5 | CASRSGGYEQYF
TRBV12-5 | CASGLSTGGTQYF
TRBV12-3/TRBV12-4 | CASSFGRNTEAFF
TRBV20-1 | CSATRTSGSTDTQYF
TRBV7-2 | CASTGQVPSYNEQFF
TRBV18 | CASSLQQGAQDEQFF
TRBV25-1 | CASIQAGRKAFF
TRBV7-2 | CASSALAGGGADTQYF
TRBV12-3/TRBV12-4 | CASSLTGGWTEAFF
TRBV15 | CATSRDLVQAQYEQFF
TRBV15 | CATSSSSRGASTDTQYF
TRBV4-1 | CASSQEGTSEETQYF
TRBV5-1 | CASSSGTGGVYNEQFF